The 4 T cell receptor beta chains below come from one sample, sequenced in a study of memory CD4+ T cells and cytomegalovirus serostatus. The sort gate was single viable CD3+CD4+CD8-CD45RO+ cells for memory CD4+ T cells. Sequencing used immunoSEQ multiplex PCR; TCRdb keeps in-frame clones, though not all of them. The data hold under 40,000 clones, with roughly 78% observed a single time. The sequencing sample was made of memory CD4+ T cells from blood. These receptors came from an adult in good health and CMV-seropositive.

This chain connects TRBV7-2 to TRBJ1-2, with D possibly being TRBD1 (5 bases). V was clipped by 1 base and J by 11 bases, with 11 bases between them. Germline V gives CDR1 SGHTA, CDR2 FQGNSA. This CDR3 region has 12 residues. CDR3 in amino acids: CASSLGPGKYTF. For the CDR3, the DNA is TGTGCCAGCAGCTTAGGGCCAGGGAAATACACCTTC. Full variable domain (rest looked up from reference TRBV7-2 and TRBJ1-2): GAGVSQSPSNKVTEKGKDVELRCDPISGHTALYWYRQSLGQGLEFLIYFQGNSAPDKSGLPSDRFSAERTGGSVSTLTIQRTQQEDSAVYLCASSLGPGKYTFGSGTRLTVV.

V and J are TRBV6-1 and TRBJ1-1, with 9 positions matching TRBD1. The CDR3 is 14 amino acids. Germline V gene data show CDR1 as MNHNS and CDR2 as SASEGT. V lost 6 bases to trimming and J lost 5 bases; unmatched junction nucleotides: 7. The CDR3 here is CASSPNRGRTEAFF. CDR3 sequence (DNA): TGTGCCAGCAGCCCAAACAGGGGGCGAACTGAAGCTTTCTTT.

The V and J genes are TRBV2 and TRBJ2-1; D uncertain. With 2 bases removed from V and 0 bases from J, the gap between germline ends came to 11 bases. Germline lookup yields CDR1 SNHLY and CDR2 FYNNEI. The CDR3 is made up of 16 amino acids. DNA for the CDR3: TGTGCCAGCAGTGAACAGACGGGTCCCTCCTACAATGAGCAGTTCTTC. Translated: CASSEQTGPSYNEQFF.

The chain links TRBV11-2 to TRBJ2-3; 9 positions agree with TRBD1. The junction had 12 bases not matched to a gene; V was cut back by 4 bases and J by 7 bases. The CDR3 length is 16 residues. Germline CDR1 SGHAT, CDR2 FQNNGV. CDR3 amino acids: CASSSVRDRVKNTQYF. The DNA of the CDR3 is TGTGCCAGCAGCTCGGTCCGGGACAGGGTTAAGAATACGCAGTATTTT.